One and the same sample provided the 28 T cell receptor beta chains below, sequenced in a study of neoadjuvant anti-PD-1 for oral cavity cancer. Using immunoSEQ multiplex PCR, the repertoire was profiled, and TCRdb retains in-frame clones only, with some absent. The sample has about 42,000 clones, about 77% seen once. The sample's time point: after neoadjuvant nivolumab, at surgical resection. The sequenced sample was PBMCs, obtained after nivolumab (anti-PD-1) treatment. All receptors come from a person between 35 and 79 years old with oral cavity squamous cell carcinoma.

This clone was counted only a few times. J is TRBJ2-7 and V is TRBV5-4; D possibly uses TRBD1 or TRBD2 (5 bases each). Per germline, CDR1 SGHNT and CDR2 YYREEE (reference sequence). The CDR3 has 15 residues. V was shortened by 0 bases and J by 2 bases, with 12 bases between the two germline ends. CDR3: CASSLGGKGAYEQYF. The CDR3 DNA follows: TGTGCCAGCAGCTTGGGGGGGAAGGGCGCCTACGAGCAGTACTTC.

A few counts support this clone. This chain joins TRBV4-2 and TRBJ1-2; D not certain. This CDR3 region has 14 residues. With 0 bases removed from V and 4 bases from J, the gap between germline ends came to 9 bases. CDR1 LGHNA and CDR2 YNFKEQ come from the germline V gene. CDR3 nucleotides: TGTGCCAGCAGCCAAGATATTAGCTCCTATGGCTACACCTTC. Its translation: CASSQDISSYGYTF.

The V gene is TRBV19, the J gene TRBJ1-5; D remains ambiguous. Germline V gene data show CDR1 as LNHDA and CDR2 as SQIVND (reference sequence). The V end lost 9 bases, the J end lost 2 bases, and 20 bases lay between the germline ends. The CDR3 spans 16 residues. This CDR3 is CASRPRGGKGNQPQHF. Written as DNA, the CDR3 is TGTGCCAGCCGCCCCCGAGGAGGGAAAGGCAATCAGCCCCAGCATTTT.

The chain has TRBV4-2 and TRBJ2-1; D unclear. The V gene's germline CDR1 is LGHNA and CDR2 YNFKEQ. The CDR3 totals 13 residues. V lost 0 bases, J lost 5 bases, and 5 bases lay in between. In DNA form, the CDR3 reads TGTGCCAGCAGCCAAGACACCAACAATGAGCAGTTCTTC. This codes for CASSQDTNNEQFF.

The chain joins TRBV28 to TRBJ1-5; weak D call: TRBD1 (5 bases). Trimming took 7 bases from V and 0 from J, leaving 13 bases between them. Looked up from germline, CDR1 is MDHEN and CDR2 is SYDVKM. The length of the CDR3 is 15 residues. CDR3 sequence reads: CASTLAGNSNQPQHF. The DNA for the CDR3 is TGTGCCAGCACGTTAGCAGGGAATAGCAATCAGCCCCAGCATTTT.

The gene calls are TRBV2 and TRBJ1-2, with TRBD1 identical over 8 bases. V was pared by 6 bases and J by 8 bases, with 11 bases of the junction left unmatched. The CDR3 length is 14 residues. Germline CDR1 reads SNHLY; CDR2 reads FYNNEI. CDR3 residues: CASSEIGQGQGYTF. Written as DNA, the CDR3 is TGTGCCAGCAGCGAGATTGGACAGGGCCAGGGCTACACCTTC. Full variable domain (rest looked up from reference TRBV2 and TRBJ1-2): EPEVTQTPSHQVTQMGQEVILRCVPISNHLYFYWYRQILGQKVEFLVSFYNNEISEKSEIFDDQFSVERPDGSNFTLKIRSTKLEDSAMYFCASSEIGQGQGYTFGSGTRLTVV.

The chain recombines TRBV6-1 with TRBJ1-1; D remains unclear. CDR3 size: 12 residues. Germline V gene lookup returns CDR1 MNHNS and CDR2 SASEGT. The V end lost 10 bases, the J end lost 0 bases, and 9 bases lay between the germline ends. The CDR3 region is CANTNMNTEAFF. The CDR3 nucleotides read TGTGCCAACACGAACATGAACACTGAAGCTTTCTTT.

This sequence joins TRBV11-2 and TRBJ1-1; D might be TRBD1 (6 bases). CDR3 length equals 15 residues. Germline CDR1 is SGHAT and CDR2 is FQNNGV. With 4 bases removed from V and 2 bases from J, the gap between germline ends came to 14 bases. The CDR3 reads CASSYPTGGNTEAFF. CDR3 nucleotide sequence: TGTGCCAGCAGCTACCCTACCGGGGGCAACACTGAAGCTTTCTTT.

The V call is TRBV5-6, the J call TRBJ1-2; 9 bases are a match to TRBD1. The CDR3 length is 15 residues. Germline V gene data show CDR1 as SGHDT and CDR2 as YYEEEE. Unmatched junction bases numbered 6, after V lost 2 bases and J lost 4 bases. The CDR3 protein is CASSFWDRVSYGYTF. The CDR3 DNA sequence: TGTGCCAGCAGCTTCTGGGACAGGGTGAGCTATGGCTACACCTTC.

J is TRBJ2-1 and V is TRBV11-2; D is undetermined. Trimming removed 5 bases from V and 8 bases from J, with 19 bases in between. CDR1 and CDR2 from the germline V gene are SGHAT and FQNNGV. The CDR3 loop spans 15 amino acids. CDR3 sequence: CASSPGALRTDEQFF. The DNA of the CDR3 is TGTGCCAGCAGCCCCGGAGCCCTCCGGACCGATGAGCAGTTCTTC.

The chain uses TRBV29-1 and TRBJ2-2; D unclear. The germline gives CDR1 SQVTM, CDR2 ANQGSEA. This CDR3 region has 14 residues. Trimming took off 4 bases at V and 1 base at J, with 10 bases between the two ends. The CDR3 nucleotides read TGCAGCGTTGTCGGCTACCAGAACACCGGGGAGCTGTTTTTT. Translated, it gives CSVVGYQNTGELFF.

The DNA for the CDR3 is TGTGCCGGCCACAGGCTACGCACTGAAGCTTTCTTT. Amino acids: CAGHRLRTEAFF. The rearrangement links TRBV30 to TRBJ1-1, with D possibly being TRBD1 (5 bases). Between the trimmed V and J ends, which lost 8 bases and 4 bases, there was a span of 14 bases. The CDR3 spans 12 residues. Per the germline V gene, CDR1 is GTSNPN and CDR2 is SVGIG (reference sequence).

This chain connects TRBV10-1 to TRBJ2-5; D uncertain. The CDR3 consists of 13 residues. V dropped 11 bases and J dropped 3 bases, with 16 bases sitting between them. Germline CDR1 is WNHNN and CDR2 is SYGVQD (reference sequence). The DNA for the CDR3 is TGCGCCTCCTCAAAGGCATTCAAAGAGACCCAGTACTTC. Translating it yields CASSKAFKETQYF.

The V gene is TRBV25-1, the J gene TRBJ1-6; D gene ambiguous. V was trimmed by 1 base and J by 6 bases, leaving 13 bases between them. The germline V gene encodes CDR1 MGHDK and CDR2 SYGVNS. The CDR3 covers 16 residues. CDR3 nucleotides: TGTGCCAGCAGTGAATGGGGAGGTACCGGTAATTCACCCCTCCACTTT. It encodes CASSEWGGTGNSPLHF.

The genes are TRBV6-1 and TRBJ2-7; D unclear. The V gene lost 2 bases and the J gene lost 3 bases, with 11 bases spanning the gap. The CDR3 runs to 14 residues. Germline-derived CDR1 and CDR2 are MNHNS and SASEGT. The CDR3 DNA is TGTGCCAGCAGTGAATCCACAGTCCTCTACGAGCAGTACTTC. It yields the protein CASSESTVLYEQYF.

This clone was seen a few times. The chain combines TRBV28 with TRBJ1-4; D is unresolved. The CDR3 extends over 16 amino acids. The V end was cut by 4 bases, the J end by 4 bases, with 16 bases between. Germline V gives CDR1 MDHEN, CDR2 SYDVKM. The CDR3 reads CASSSDATIHNEKLFF. The CDR3 DNA sequence: TGTGCCAGCAGTTCCGACGCTACGATACATAATGAAAAACTGTTTTTT. The full variable domain, rest sourced from reference TRBV28 and TRBJ1-4, is DVKVTQSSRYLVKRTGEKVFLECVQDMDHENMFWYRQDPGLGLRLIYFSYDVKMKEKGDIPEGYSVSREKKERFSLILESASTNQTSMYLCASSSDATIHNEKLFFGSGTQLSVL.

V gene TRBV10-2 combines with J gene TRBJ1-1, with D uncertain. The V end was cut by 10 bases, the J end by 1 base, with 19 bases between. Germline CDR1 reads WSHSY; CDR2 reads SAAADI. The CDR3 spans 15 residues. The DNA of the CDR3 is TGCGCCACCGCGGCGCTACCGGGCCAGAACACTGAAGCTTTCTTT. Residues: CATAALPGQNTEAFF.

CDR3 protein: CASSFSGGLAGIQETQYF. The CDR3, as DNA: TGCGCCAGCAGCTTTTCCGGCGGACTAGCGGGAATTCAAGAGACCCAGTACTTC. V usage is TRBV5-1 and J usage is TRBJ2-5; TRBD2 matches at 12 bases. Germline-derived CDR1 and CDR2 are SGHRS and YFSETQ. This CDR3 comprises 18 residues. V was clipped by 2 bases and J by 2 bases; unmatched bases: 10.

The J gene is TRBJ2-2, the V gene TRBV19, with D hard to call. This CDR3 is built from 17 residues. V was pared by 7 bases and J by 6 bases, with 24 bases between. The germline gives CDR1 LNHDA, CDR2 SQIVND (reference sequence). This CDR3 is CASTGRERVYVPGELFF. The CDR3 nucleotides read TGTGCCAGTACCGGAAGGGAACGGGTCTACGTCCCCGGGGAGCTGTTTTTT.

The chain is built from TRBV5-4 and TRBJ1-1; maybe TRBD1 (6 bases). Germline V gene sequence: CDR1 SGHNT, CDR2 YYREEE (reference sequence). Trimming took off 0 bases at V and 1 base at J, with 16 bases between the two ends. This CDR3 has 17 amino acids. CDR3 sequence reads: CASSLGVGGRANTEAFF. CDR3 coding DNA: TGTGCCAGCAGCTTGGGCGTTGGGGGGCGGGCGAACACTGAAGCTTTCTTT.

The count of this clone is one. The chain employs TRBV18 and TRBJ1-3; 7 bases agree with TRBD1. The CDR3 loop spans 17 amino acids. V lost 0 bases and J lost 0; bases outside the gene matches: 5. Looked up from germline, CDR1 is KGHSH and CDR2 is LQKENI. The CDR3 is CASSPPGQAISGNTIYF. CDR3 DNA sequence: TGTGCCAGCTCACCACCCGGACAGGCAATCTCTGGAAACACCATATATTTT.

The gene calls are TRBV20-1 and TRBJ1-1; no clear D gene. The CDR3 has 11 residues. Germline CDR1 reads DFQATT; CDR2 reads SNEGSKA (reference sequence). Trimming cost V 7 bases and J 4 bases, with 10 bases left between them. The CDR3, as DNA: TGCAGTGTTCACCGGCTCACTGAAGCTTTCTTT. Translation gives CSVHRLTEAFF.

The V and J genes are TRBV6-5 and TRBJ1-2; possible D gene TRBD1, 6 bases. Germline CDR1 reads MNHEY; CDR2 reads SVGAGI. V lost 4 bases and J lost 8, with 14 bases in between. The CDR3 runs 13 residues. In DNA form, the CDR3 reads TGTGCCAGCAGTTTGGAGGGACACCCCGGCTACACCTTC. As protein: CASSLEGHPGYTF.

This sequence joins TRBV10-2 and TRBJ1-6; D gene ambiguous. Germline CDR1 and CDR2: WSHSY and SAAADI. CDR3 size: 15 residues. V was clipped by 0 bases and J by 10 bases, with 13 bases between them. The CDR3 protein is CASSESGPERSPLHF. Written as DNA, the CDR3 is TGCGCCAGCAGTGAGTCGGGCCCCGAGAGATCACCCCTCCACTTT.

The chain is built from TRBV4-1 and TRBJ2-1, with D tentatively TRBD2 (5 bases). Per germline, CDR1 MGHRA and CDR2 YSYEKL. The CDR3 extends over 13 amino acids. The V end was cut by 3 bases, the J end by 7 bases, with 10 bases between. This CDR3 reads CASSQLLVNEQFF. As DNA, the CDR3 is TGCGCCAGCAGCCAGTTACTAGTAAATGAGCAGTTCTTC.

This clone was recorded a few times. The chain is built from TRBV25-1 and TRBJ1-1; 10 bases map to TRBD1. CDR3 length: 15 amino acids. The germline CDR1 and CDR2 sequences are MGHDK and SYGVNS. J lost 5 bases, V lost 1 base, and 4 bases had no gene match. This chain's CDR3 is CASSEFGQGETEAFF. As DNA, the CDR3 is TGTGCCAGCAGTGAATTTGGACAGGGGGAGACTGAAGCTTTCTTT.

The gene calls are TRBV6-6 and TRBJ2-3; 7 nucleotides agree with TRBD2. Germline V lookup: CDR1 MNHNY, CDR2 SVGAGI (reference sequence). V lost 8 bases and J lost 3; bases outside the gene matches: 14. The CDR3 length is 16 residues. CDR3 coding DNA: TGTGCCAGCCTGGGGAGGGGAGGTAGTTTGACAGATACGCAGTATTTT. Translated: CASLGRGGSLTDTQYF.

The chain uses TRBV6-1 and TRBJ2-7, with 12 bases that match TRBD2. The germline V gene encodes CDR1 MNHNS and CDR2 SASEGT. This CDR3 has 15 residues. The V gene end was trimmed by 6 bases and the J gene end by 5 bases; junction bases not matched to a gene: 8. CDR3 bases: TGTGCCAGCAGCTCGACTAGCGGGAGTGGGAACGAGCAGTACTTC. It specifies CASSSTSGSGNEQYF.